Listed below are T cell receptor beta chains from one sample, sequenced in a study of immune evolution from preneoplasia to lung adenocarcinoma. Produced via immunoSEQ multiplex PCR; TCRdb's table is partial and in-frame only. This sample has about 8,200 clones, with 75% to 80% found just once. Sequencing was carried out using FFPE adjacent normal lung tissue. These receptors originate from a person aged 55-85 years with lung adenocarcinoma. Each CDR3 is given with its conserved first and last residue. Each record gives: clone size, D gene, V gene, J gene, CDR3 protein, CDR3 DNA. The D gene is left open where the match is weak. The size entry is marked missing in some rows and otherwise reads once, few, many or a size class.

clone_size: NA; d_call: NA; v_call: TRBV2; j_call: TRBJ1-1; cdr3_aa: CASLRGTGTEAFF; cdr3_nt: TGTGCCAGCCTCCGGGGGACGGGCACTGAAGCTTTCTTT
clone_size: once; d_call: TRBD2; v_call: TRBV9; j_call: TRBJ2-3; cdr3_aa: CASSVDGGGNTDTQYF; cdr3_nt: TGTGCCAGCAGCGTAGACGGCGGGGGAAACACAGATACGCAGTATTTT
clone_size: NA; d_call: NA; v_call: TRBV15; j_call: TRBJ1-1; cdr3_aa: CATSRAGVPTEAFF; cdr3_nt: TGTGCCACCAGCAGGGCAGGGGTTCCCACTGAAGCTTTCTTT
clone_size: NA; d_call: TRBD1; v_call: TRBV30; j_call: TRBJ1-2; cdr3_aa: CAWHREGARYGYTF; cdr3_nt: TGTGCCTGGCACAGGGAGGGGGCTAGGTATGGCTACACCTTC
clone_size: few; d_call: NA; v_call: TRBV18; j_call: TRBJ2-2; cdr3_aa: CASSPRWAPDTGELFF; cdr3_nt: TGTGCCAGCTCACCAAGGTGGGCCCCGGACACCGGGGAGCTGTTTTTT
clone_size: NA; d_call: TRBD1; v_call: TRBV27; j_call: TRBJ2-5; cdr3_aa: CASSIIQGSEETQYF; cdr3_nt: TGTGCCAGCAGTATCATACAGGGGTCGGAAGAGACCCAGTACTTC
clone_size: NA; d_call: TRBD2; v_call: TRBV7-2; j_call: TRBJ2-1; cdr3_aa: CASSLVVAGGQQFF; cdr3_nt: TGTGCCAGCAGCTTAGTGGTAGCGGGGGGCCAGCAGTTCTTC
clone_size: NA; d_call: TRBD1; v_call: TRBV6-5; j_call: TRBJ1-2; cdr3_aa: CASKSGTGNYGYTF; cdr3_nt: TGTGCCAGCAAGTCCGGGACAGGGAACTATGGCTACACCTTC
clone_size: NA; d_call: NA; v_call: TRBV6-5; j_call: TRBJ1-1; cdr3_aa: CASSPQTAGGTEAFF; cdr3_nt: TGTGCCAGCAGTCCCCAGACAGCGGGAGGGACTGAAGCTTTCTTT
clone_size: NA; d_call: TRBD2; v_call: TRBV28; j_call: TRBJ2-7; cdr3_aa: CASSLASGRTEQYF; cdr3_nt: TGTGCCAGCAGTTTGGCCAGCGGGAGGACCGAGCAGTACTTC
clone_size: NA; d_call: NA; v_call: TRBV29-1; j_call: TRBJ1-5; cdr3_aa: CSVEEQADQPQHF; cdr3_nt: TGCAGCGTTGAAGAACAGGCGGATCAGCCCCAGCATTTT
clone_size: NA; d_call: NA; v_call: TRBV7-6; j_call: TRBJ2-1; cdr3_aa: CASSLANSYEQFF; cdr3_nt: TGTGCCAGCAGCTTAGCGAACAGCTATGAGCAGTTCTTC
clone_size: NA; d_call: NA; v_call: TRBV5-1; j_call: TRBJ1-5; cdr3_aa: CASSLGQKNQPQHF; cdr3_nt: TGCGCCAGCAGCTTGGGACAGAAGAATCAGCCCCAGCATTTT
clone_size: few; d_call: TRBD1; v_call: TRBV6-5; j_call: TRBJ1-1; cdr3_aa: CASSQQGLNTEAFF; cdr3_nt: TGTGCCAGCAGTCAACAGGGGTTGAACACTGAAGCTTTCTTT
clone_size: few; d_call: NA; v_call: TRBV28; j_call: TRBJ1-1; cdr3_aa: CASITMAPRTEAFF; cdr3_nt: TGTGCCAGCATTACCATGGCCCCAAGGACTGAAGCTTTCTTT
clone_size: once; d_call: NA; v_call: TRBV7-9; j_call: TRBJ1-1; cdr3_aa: CASSFGDRENTEAFF; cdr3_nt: TGTGCCAGCAGCTTTGGGGACCGAGAGAACACTGAAGCTTTCTTT
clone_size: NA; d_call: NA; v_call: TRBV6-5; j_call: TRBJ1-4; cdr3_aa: CASSLVAGGFEKLFF; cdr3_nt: TGTGCCAGCAGTTTAGTGGCGGGGGGCTTTGAAAAACTGTTTTTT
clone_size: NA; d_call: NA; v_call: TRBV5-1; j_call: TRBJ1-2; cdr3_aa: CASSLRDIGYGYTF; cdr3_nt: TGCGCCAGCAGCTTGAGGGACATCGGCTATGGCTACACCTTC
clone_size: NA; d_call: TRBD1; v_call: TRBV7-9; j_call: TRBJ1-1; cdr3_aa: CASSLVARQGAFF; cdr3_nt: TGTGCCAGCAGCTTAGTGGCGCGACAGGGGGCTTTCTTT
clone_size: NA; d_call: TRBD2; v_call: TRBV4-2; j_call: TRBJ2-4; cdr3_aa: CASSATSGGEGKNIQYF; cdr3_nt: TGTGCCAGCAGCGCGACTAGCGGGGGTGAAGGCAAAAACATTCAGTACTTC
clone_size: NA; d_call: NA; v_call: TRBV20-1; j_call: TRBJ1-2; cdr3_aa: CSAGALRGYTF; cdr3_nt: TGCAGTGCGGGGGCGTTACGAGGCTACACCTTC
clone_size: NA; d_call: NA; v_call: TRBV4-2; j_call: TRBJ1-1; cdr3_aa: CASSQAHSGNTEAFF; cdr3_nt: TGTGCCAGCAGCCAAGCCCACTCGGGAAACACTGAAGCTTTCTTT
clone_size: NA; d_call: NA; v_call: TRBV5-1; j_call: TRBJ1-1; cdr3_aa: CASSLYSPQANTEAFF; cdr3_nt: TGCGCCAGCAGCTTGTACTCCCCACAGGCGAACACTGAAGCTTTCTTT
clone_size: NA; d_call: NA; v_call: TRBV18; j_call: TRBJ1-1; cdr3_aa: CASSSSEPTANTEAFF; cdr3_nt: TGTGCCAGCTCATCTTCAGAGCCCACTGCGAACACTGAAGCTTTCTTT
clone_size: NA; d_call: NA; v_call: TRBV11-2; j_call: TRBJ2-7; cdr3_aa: CASSPDRFTSYEQYF; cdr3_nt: TGTGCCAGCAGCCCAGACCGGTTTACATCCTACGAGCAGTACTTC
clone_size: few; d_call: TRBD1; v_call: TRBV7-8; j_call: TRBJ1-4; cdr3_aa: CASSSSRTGGNEKLFF; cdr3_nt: TGTGCCAGCAGCTCATCCAGGACAGGGGGCAATGAAAAACTGTTTTTT
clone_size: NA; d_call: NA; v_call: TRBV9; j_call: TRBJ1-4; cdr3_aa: CASSVGQQGSEKLFF; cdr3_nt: TGTGCCAGCAGCGTAGGTCAACAGGGAAGTGAAAAACTGTTTTTT
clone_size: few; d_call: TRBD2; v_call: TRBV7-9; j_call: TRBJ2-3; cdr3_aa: CASSPPGLAGVTDTQYF; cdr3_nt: TGTGCCAGCAGCCCCCCGGGACTAGCGGGAGTTACAGATACGCAGTATTTT